The 6 T cell receptor beta chains presented below share a single source sample, sequenced in a study of metastatic and nonmetastatic thyroid tumors. No patient had received any treatment before thyroid surgery. TCRdb reprocessed the PCR reads via MiXCR. Among just over 15,000 clones listed, about 34% were seen once. Sequencing was done on a sample of tumor tissue. The source of these receptors is a male donor with papillary thyroid cancer or a benign thyroid nodule (not recorded which). Some clones in this sample may be carry-over from other donors' samples.

This clone appeared many times. This sequence joins TRBV20-1 and TRBJ2-1; 8 bases line up with TRBD2. Germline V gene data show CDR1 as DFQATT and CDR2 as SNEGSKA (reference sequence). The CDR3 spans 15 residues. Trimming took 0 bases from V and 7 from J; bases not matched to a gene: 8. Here the CDR3 DNA reads TGCAGTGCTAGAGATACACTAGCGGCTATGAATGAGCAGTTCTTC. Protein: CSARDTLAAMNEQFF.

The J gene is TRBJ2-1, the V gene TRBV27; 9 bases line up with TRBD2. The CDR3 totals 14 residues. V shed 7 bases, J shed 2 bases, and the junction held 3 bases outside the gene matches. Germline V gives CDR1 MNHEY, CDR2 SMNVEV (reference sequence). In nucleotides, the CDR3 is TGTGCCAGCAAAAGCGGGAGGACCTACAATGAGCAGTTCTTC. Its protein is CASKSGRTYNEQFF.

As concerns this clone: It may be a read error: a sequence one base away is much more abundant. This chain uses TRBV11-2 with TRBJ2-5; D may be TRBD1 (5 bases). The CDR3 totals 16 residues. CDR1 and CDR2 from the germline V gene are SGHAT and FQNNGV. V dropped 3 bases and J dropped 0 bases, with 14 bases sitting between them. DNA of the CDR3: TGTGCCAGCAGCTTCGCACCCAGGGTCTACCAAGAGACCCAGTACTTC. It translates to CASSFAPRVYQETQYF.

This clone was counted many times. This chain uses TRBV12-3 or TRBV12-4 with TRBJ2-5; tentative D call: TRBD2 (5 bases). Trimming removed 6 bases from V and 2 bases from J, with 7 bases in between. This CDR3 contains 12 residues. As DNA, the CDR3 is TGTGCCAGCAGGGACTCACAAGAGACCCAGTACTTC. Translation gives CASRDSQETQYF.

This clone has at least ten counts. This chain connects TRBV19 to TRBJ2-7; D might be TRBD1 or TRBD2, each matching 6 bases. The CDR3 loop spans 15 amino acids. V gave up 2 bases and J gave up 7 bases, with 18 bases separating them. Germline CDR1 LNHDA, CDR2 SQIVND (reference sequence). The CDR3 DNA is TGTGCCAGTAGTATATCTGGGGGGCTCCCGGGTGAGCAGTACTTC. This encodes CASSISGGLPGEQYF.

By sample share, this clone is medium-sized (0.01 to 0.1%). This chain links TRBV4-1 with TRBJ2-7, with D possibly matching TRBD1 (5 bases). V was clipped by 0 bases and J by 1 base, with 13 bases between them. The germline gives CDR1 MGHRA, CDR2 YSYEKL. CDR3 length: 16 amino acids. The CDR3 bases are TGCGCCAGCAGCCAAGATCCCCAGGGTGAATCCTACGAGCAGTACTTC. The encoded protein is CASSQDPQGESYEQYF.